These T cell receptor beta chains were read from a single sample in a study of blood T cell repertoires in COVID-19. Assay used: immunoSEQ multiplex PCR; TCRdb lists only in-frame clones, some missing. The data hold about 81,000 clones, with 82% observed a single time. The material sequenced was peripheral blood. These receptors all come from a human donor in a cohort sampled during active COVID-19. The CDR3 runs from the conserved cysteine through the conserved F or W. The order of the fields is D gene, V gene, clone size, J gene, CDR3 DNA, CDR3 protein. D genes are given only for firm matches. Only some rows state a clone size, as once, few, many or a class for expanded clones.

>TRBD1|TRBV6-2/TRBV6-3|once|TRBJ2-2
TGTGCCAGCAGTTATACAGGGGTCGGGGAGCTGTTTTTT
CASSYTGVGELFF
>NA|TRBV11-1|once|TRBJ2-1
TGTGCCAGCAGCTTCGTCTCGAGCTCCTACAATGAGCAGTTCTTC
CASSFVSSSYNEQFF
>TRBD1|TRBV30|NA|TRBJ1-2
TGTGCCTGGAGATGGACAGGGGATGGCTACACCTTC
CAWRWTGDGYTF
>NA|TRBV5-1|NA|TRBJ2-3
TGCGCCAGCTCTCGGGGAGCTAGCACAGATACGCAGTATTTT
CASSRGASTDTQYF
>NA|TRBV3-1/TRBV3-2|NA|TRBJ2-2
TGTGCCAGCAGCCAAGGGGACTTTACCGGGGAGCTGTTTTTT
CASSQGDFTGELFF
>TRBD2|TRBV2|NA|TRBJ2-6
TGTGCCAGCAGTGAATCGGGAGTCAAATTGGCTCGGGGGGCTGGGGCCAACGTCCTGACTTTC
CASSESGVKLARGAGANVLTF
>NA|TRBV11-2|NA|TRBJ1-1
TGTGCCAGCAGCTTAGATGCGGGAGGGGCGAATGAAGCTTTCTTT
CASSLDAGGANEAFF
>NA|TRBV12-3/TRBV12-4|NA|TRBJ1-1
TGTGCCAGCAGTTTCGGTGCCGGGACTGAAGCTTTCTTT
CASSFGAGTEAFF
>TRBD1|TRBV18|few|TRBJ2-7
TGTGCCAGCTCAGGACAGGGATACGAGCAGTACTTC
CASSGQGYEQYF
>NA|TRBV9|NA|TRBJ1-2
TGTGCCAGCAGCGTAGTGGCAGGGCCGCGTGGCTACACCTTC
CASSVVAGPRGYTF
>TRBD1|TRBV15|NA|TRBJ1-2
TGTGCCACCAGTTCTGACCGGGACAGGGGGCGGGTCGGCTACACCTTC
CATSSDRDRGRVGYTF
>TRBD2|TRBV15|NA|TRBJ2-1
TGTGCCACCAGCGGCCTAGCGGGGGGGTTTAATGAGCAGTTCTTC
CATSGLAGGFNEQFF
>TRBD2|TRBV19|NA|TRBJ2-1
TGTGCCAGTAGTATTTTAGCGGGGCTTGGGTATTACAATGAGCAGTTCTTC
CASSILAGLGYYNEQFF
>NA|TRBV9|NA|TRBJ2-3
TGTGCCAGCAGCGTACCTGGGACAACGCAGTATTTT
CASSVPGTTQYF
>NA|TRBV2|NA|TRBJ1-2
TGTGCCAGCAGAAGGACAGACGGCTACACCTTC
CASRRTDGYTF